A single sample gave rise to the 8 T cell receptor beta chains below, sequenced in a study of shared clonotypes between healthy human individuals. Sequenced by immunoSEQ multiplex PCR; TCRdb stores in-frame clones only, minus some. The table records around 610,000 clones, approximately 96% of them present only once. CD45RO-negative, CCR7-positively selected cells formed the naive CD8 fraction, excluding terminally differentiated effector memory CD45RA+ cells. The sample was naive CD8+ T cells sorted from blood. The receptors originated from a woman younger than 45 in good health.

This rearrangement joins TRBV28 to TRBJ2-7; D may be TRBD1 or TRBD2 (6 bases each). CDR3 length: 15 amino acids. The germline V gene encodes CDR1 MDHEN and CDR2 SYDVKM. Trimming pared 4 bases from V and 3 bases from J, leaving 16 bases between. Here the CDR3 reads CASSYVGGRNYEQYF. CDR3 DNA: TGTGCCAGCAGTTACGTTGGGGGGCGGAACTACGAGCAGTACTTC. The whole variable domain, remainder taken from reference TRBV28 and TRBJ2-7, is DVKVTQSSRYLVKRTGEKVFLECVQDMDHENMFWYRQDPGLGLRLIYFSYDVKMKEKGDIPEGYSVSREKKERFSLILESASTNQTSMYLCASSYVGGRNYEQYFGPGTRLTVT.

The rearrangement joins TRBV25-1 to TRBJ2-1; D unresolved. Deletions cut 4 bases from V and 5 bases from J, with 6 bases between. The germline gives CDR1 MGHDK, CDR2 SYGVNS. The CDR3 loop spans 12 amino acids. The CDR3, as DNA: TGTGCCAGCAGTGTTTTGGACAATGAGCAGTTCTTC. Translated, it gives CASSVLDNEQFF.

V is TRBV7-8 and J is TRBJ2-7, with D possibly TRBD1 on 5 matching bases. Germline-derived CDR1 and CDR2 are SGHVS and FQNEAQ. V was clipped by 7 bases and J by 3 bases, with 10 bases between them. CDR3 length equals 12 residues. CDR3 region: CASTTGFYEQYF. DNA for the CDR3: TGTGCCAGCACCACAGGATTCTACGAGCAGTACTTC.

The V call is TRBV2, the J call TRBJ2-7, with D tentatively TRBD1 (5 bases). The CDR3 sequence is 12 residues long. V was cut by 5 bases and J by 7 bases, with 12 bases left in between. In germline, CDR1 is SNHLY, CDR2 FYNNEI. The CDR3 nucleotides read TGTGCCAGCAGTCCCGACAGACCAGAGCAGTACTTC. Its protein product is CASSPDRPEQYF.

The V gene is TRBV19, the J gene TRBJ2-2; 10 bases line up with TRBD1. This CDR3 region has 14 residues. CDR1 LNHDA and CDR2 SQIVND come from the germline V gene (reference sequence). Unmatched junction bases numbered 2, after V lost 3 bases and J lost 7 bases. CDR3 nucleotides: TGTGCCAGTAGTATGGGACAGGGGTACGGGGAGCTGTTTTTT. This translates into CASSMGQGYGELFF.

For the CDR3, the DNA is TGTGCCAGCAGCTGGGGGTCGGGGTACGAGCAGTACTTC. The encoded protein is CASSWGSGYEQYF. This rearrangement joins TRBV7-6 to TRBJ2-5, with D possibly being TRBD1 or TRBD2 (5 bases each). The DNA end is more similar to TRBJ2-7, so the J call may be wrong. Germline V gives CDR1 SGHVS, CDR2 FNYEAQ. The CDR3 totals 13 residues.

The gene calls are TRBV7-2 and TRBJ1-2; D remains ambiguous. Germline assignment: CDR1 SGHTA and CDR2 FQGNSA. V lost 1 base and J lost 4, with 13 bases in between. This CDR3 region has 15 residues. The CDR3 loop is CASSLDGTGGYGYTF. The CDR3 DNA sequence: TGTGCCAGCAGCTTAGATGGAACGGGTGGCTATGGCTACACCTTC.

The genes are TRBV27 and TRBJ2-1; TRBD2 agrees at 10 bases. The germline V gene has CDR1 MNHEY and CDR2 SMNVEV (reference sequence). Unmatched junction bases numbered 6, after V lost 6 bases and J lost 7 bases. This CDR3 spans 14 amino acids. The CDR3 bases are TGTGCCAGCAGCATTAGCGGGGGGAGGAATGAGCAGTTCTTC. It is translated as CASSISGGRNEQFF.